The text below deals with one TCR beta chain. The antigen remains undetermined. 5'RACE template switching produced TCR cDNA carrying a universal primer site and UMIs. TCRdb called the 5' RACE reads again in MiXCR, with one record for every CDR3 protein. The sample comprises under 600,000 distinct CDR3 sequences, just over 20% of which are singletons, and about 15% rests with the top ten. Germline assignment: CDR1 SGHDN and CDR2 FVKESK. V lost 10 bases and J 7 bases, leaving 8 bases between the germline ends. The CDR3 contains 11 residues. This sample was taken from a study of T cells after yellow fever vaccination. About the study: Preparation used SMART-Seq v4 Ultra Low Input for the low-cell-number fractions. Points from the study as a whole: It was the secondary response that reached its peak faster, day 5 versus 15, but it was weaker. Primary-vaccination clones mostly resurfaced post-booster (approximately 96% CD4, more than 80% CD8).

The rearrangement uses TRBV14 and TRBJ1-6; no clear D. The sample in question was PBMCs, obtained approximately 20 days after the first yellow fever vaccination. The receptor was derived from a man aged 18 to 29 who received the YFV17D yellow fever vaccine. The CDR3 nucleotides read TGTGCCATAAACTCAAATTCACCCCTCCACTTT. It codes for CAINSNSPLHF.